What follows is one T cell receptor (beta chain) and its context. The antigen is unknown. The sample originates from a study of cytomegalovirus exposure and HLA in healthy donors. Overall study findings and caveats: The authors assumed roughly uniform sequencing depth across donors for presence/absence analyses. TCR beta sequences reportedly predicted the HLA-A and HLA-B alleles of most subjects accurately. TCR beta chains numbering more than 150 were designated cytomegalovirus-associated. Clonal expansion was found to be greater in HLA-associated TCR beta chains than in equally common others in a later analysis.

PCR used 60 Vbeta primers and 13 Jbeta primers. Clones were read by immunoSEQ multiplex PCR, and TCRdb kept only the in-frame ones, dropping some. Found here are approximately 190,000 clones, around 87% of them singletons; the top ten hold about 1.2%. The source is a man under 40 in good health and CMV-seronegative. Sequenced sample: PBMCs.

The CDR3 reads CASRKSSGWETQYF. The DNA for the CDR3 is TGTGCCAGCAGGAAGAGTAGCGGATGGGAGACCCAGTACTTC. The chain carries TRBV6-5 and TRBJ2-5; maybe TRBD2 (6 bases). The CDR3 has 14 amino acids. Trimming pared 6 bases from V and 5 bases from J, leaving 16 bases between. Per germline, CDR1 MNHEY and CDR2 SVGAGI.